A single sample gave rise to the 2 T cell receptor beta chains below, sequenced in a study of CD8 T cells in ankylosing spondylitis. TCRdb used MiXCR to reprocess the 5' RACE reads, holding one entry per CDR3 protein. Of roughly 150,000 distinct CDR3 sequences listed, approximately 32% are singletons. The sample taken for sequencing was synovial fluid, either unsorted or a sorted T cell fraction (not recorded which). These TCRs come from a male donor with ankylosing spondylitis.

In its sample, this clonotype was seen many times. The chain uses TRBV12-3 or TRBV12-4 and TRBJ2-1, with 8 bases matching TRBD2. V lost 7 bases, J lost 7 bases, and 9 bases stayed unmatched. This CDR3 comprises 14 residues. In DNA, the CDR3 is TGTGCCAGCAAACAGCGGGAGTCGGGGAATGAGCAGTTCTTC. It translates to CASKQRESGNEQFF.

This clonotype was observed a few times. The J gene is TRBJ2-1, the V gene TRBV6-5, with 9 bases aligning to TRBD2. This CDR3 contains 17 residues. CDR1 MNHEY and CDR2 SVGAGI come from the germline V gene. Losses at the gene ends were 0 bases for V and 9 bases for J; bases not matched to a gene: 12. The CDR3 region has the DNA TGTGCCAGCAGTTACTCGAGCCTAGCGGGAATAGACGGTGAGCAGTTCTTC. Translation: CASSYSSLAGIDGEQFF.